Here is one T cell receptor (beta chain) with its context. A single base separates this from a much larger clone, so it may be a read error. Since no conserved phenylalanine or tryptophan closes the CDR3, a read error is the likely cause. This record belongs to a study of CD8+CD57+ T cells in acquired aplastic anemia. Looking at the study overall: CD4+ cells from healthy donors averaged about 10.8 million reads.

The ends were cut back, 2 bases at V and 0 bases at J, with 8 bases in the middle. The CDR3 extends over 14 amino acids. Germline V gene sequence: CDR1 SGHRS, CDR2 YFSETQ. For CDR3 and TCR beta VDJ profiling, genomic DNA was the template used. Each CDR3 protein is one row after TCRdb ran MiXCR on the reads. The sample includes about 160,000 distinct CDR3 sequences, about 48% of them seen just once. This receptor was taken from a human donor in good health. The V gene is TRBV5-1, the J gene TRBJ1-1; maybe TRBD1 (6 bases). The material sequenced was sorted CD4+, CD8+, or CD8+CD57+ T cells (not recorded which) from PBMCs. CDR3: CASSFTGMNTEAFL. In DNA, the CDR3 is TGCGCCAGCAGCTTTACAGGGATGAACACTGAAGCTTTCTTG.